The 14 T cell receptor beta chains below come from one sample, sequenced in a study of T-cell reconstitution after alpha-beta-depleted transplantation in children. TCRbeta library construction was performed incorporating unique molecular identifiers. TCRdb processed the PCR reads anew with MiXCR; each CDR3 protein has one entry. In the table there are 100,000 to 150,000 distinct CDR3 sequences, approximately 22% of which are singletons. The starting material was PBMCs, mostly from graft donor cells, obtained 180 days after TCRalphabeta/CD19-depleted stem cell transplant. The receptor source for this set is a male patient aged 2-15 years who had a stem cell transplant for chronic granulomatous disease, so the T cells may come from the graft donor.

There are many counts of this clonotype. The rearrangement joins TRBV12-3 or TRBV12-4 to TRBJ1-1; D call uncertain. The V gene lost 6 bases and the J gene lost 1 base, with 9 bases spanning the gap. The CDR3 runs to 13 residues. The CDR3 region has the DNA TGTGCCAGCAGGGCGCCCGGGAACACTGAAGCTTTCTTT. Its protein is CASRAPGNTEAFF.

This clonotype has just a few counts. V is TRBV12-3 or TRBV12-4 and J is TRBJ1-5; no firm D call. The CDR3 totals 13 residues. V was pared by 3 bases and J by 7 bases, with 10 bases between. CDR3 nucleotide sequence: TGTGCCAGCAGTTTCCCCAACTTGCAGCCCCAGCATTTT. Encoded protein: CASSFPNLQPQHF.

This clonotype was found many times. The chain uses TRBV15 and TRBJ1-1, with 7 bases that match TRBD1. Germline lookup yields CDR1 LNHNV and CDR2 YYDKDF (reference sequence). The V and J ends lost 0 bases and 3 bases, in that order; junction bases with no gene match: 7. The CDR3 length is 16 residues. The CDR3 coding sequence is TGTGCCACCAGCAGAGAGGGTGGGACAGTTTACACTGAAGCTTTCTTT. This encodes CATSREGGTVYTEAFF.

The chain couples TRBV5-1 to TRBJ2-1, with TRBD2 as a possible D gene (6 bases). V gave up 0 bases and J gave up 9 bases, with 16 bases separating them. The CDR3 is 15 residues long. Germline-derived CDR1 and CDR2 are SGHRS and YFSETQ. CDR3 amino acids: CASSLEGLLTGEQFF. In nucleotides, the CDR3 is TGCGCCAGCAGCTTGGAGGGACTCCTAACCGGTGAGCAGTTCTTC.

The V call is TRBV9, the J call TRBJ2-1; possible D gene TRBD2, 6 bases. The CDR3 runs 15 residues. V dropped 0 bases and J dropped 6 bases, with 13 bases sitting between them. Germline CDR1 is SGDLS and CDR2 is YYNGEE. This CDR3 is CASSVGSGPGNEQFF. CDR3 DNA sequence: TGTGCCAGCAGCGTAGGTAGCGGCCCTGGCAATGAGCAGTTCTTC.

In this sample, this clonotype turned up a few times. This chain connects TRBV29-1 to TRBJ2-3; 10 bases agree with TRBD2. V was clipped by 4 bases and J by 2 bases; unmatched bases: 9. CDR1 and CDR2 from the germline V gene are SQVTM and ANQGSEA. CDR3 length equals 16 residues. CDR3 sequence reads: CSVAGPSGSLTDTQYF. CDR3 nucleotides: TGCAGCGTTGCGGGACCTAGCGGGAGTCTCACAGATACGCAGTATTTT.

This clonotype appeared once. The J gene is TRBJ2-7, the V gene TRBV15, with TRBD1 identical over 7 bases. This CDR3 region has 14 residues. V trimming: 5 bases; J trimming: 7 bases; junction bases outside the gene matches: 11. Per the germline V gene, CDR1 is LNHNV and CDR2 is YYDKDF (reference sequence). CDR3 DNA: TGTGCCACCAGCGAGACGTTTAGGGGGCGGGAGCAGTACTTC. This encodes CATSETFRGREQYF.

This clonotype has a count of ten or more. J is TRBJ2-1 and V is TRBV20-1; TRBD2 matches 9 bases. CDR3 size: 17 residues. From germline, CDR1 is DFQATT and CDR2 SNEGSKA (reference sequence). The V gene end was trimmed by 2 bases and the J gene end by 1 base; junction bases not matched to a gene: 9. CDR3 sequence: CSARPIPTSGSYNEQFF. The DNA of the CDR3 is TGCAGTGCTAGACCGATACCGACTAGCGGATCCTACAATGAGCAGTTCTTC.

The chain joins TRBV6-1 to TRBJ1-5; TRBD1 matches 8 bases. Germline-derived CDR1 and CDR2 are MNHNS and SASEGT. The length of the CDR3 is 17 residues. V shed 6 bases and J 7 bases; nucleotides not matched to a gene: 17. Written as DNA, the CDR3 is TGTGCCAGCAGCCCAACTCTGGACAGGGCGGTCGGGCAGCCCCAGCATTTT. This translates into CASSPTLDRAVGQPQHF.

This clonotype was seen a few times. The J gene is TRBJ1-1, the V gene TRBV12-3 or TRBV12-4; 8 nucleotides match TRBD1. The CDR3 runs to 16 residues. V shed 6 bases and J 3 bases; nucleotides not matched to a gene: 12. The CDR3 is CASSLGQGVSDTEAFF. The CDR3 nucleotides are TGTGCCAGCAGCCTCGGACAGGGTGTTTCTGACACTGAAGCTTTCTTT.

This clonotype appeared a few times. DNA for the CDR3: TGTGCCAGCAGTTACAATTCCGGGACAGGGAGCCACGAGCAGTACTTC. It yields the protein CASSYNSGTGSHEQYF. This chain connects TRBV6-5 to TRBJ2-7; 9 nucleotides align to TRBD1. The germline gives CDR1 MNHEY, CDR2 SVGAGI. The CDR3 extends over 16 amino acids. Losses at the gene ends were 2 bases for V and 5 bases for J; bases not matched to a gene: 10.

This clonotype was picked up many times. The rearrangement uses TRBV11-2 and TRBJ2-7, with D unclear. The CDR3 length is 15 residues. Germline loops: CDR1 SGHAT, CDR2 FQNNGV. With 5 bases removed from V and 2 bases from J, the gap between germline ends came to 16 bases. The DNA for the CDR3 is TGTGCCAGCAGCGCTATTACCGGGTCCGCCTACGAGCAGTACTTC. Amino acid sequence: CASSAITGSAYEQYF.

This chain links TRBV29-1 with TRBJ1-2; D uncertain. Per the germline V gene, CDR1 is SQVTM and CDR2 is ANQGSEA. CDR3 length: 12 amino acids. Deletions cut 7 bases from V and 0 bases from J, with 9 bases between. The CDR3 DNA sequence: TGCAGCGGCACAGAGACTAACTATGGCTACACCTTC. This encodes CSGTETNYGYTF.

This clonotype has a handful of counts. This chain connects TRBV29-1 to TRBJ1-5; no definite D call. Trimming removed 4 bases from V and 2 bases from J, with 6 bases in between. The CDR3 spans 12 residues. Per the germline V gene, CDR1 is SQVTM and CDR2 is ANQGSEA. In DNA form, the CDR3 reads TGCAGCGTTGGACTAGGCAATCAGCCCCAGCATTTT. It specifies CSVGLGNQPQHF. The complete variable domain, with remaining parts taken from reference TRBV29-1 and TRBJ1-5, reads SAVISQKPSRDICQRGTSLTIQCQVDSQVTMMFWYRQQPGQSLTLIATANQGSEATYESGFVIDKFPISRPNLTFSTLTVSNMSPEDSSIYLCSVGLGNQPQHFGDGTRLSIL.